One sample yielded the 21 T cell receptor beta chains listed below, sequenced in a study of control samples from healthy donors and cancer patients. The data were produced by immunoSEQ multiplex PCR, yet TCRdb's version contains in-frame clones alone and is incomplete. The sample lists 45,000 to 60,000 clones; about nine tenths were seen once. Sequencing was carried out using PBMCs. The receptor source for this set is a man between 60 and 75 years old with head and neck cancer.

In DNA form, the CDR3 reads TGTGCCAGCAGTTTGGGACTAGCGGGATTTGATACGCAGTATTTT. This gives the protein CASSLGLAGFDTQYF. V and J are TRBV6-2 or TRBV6-3 and TRBJ2-3, with 13 bases fitting TRBD2. The CDR3 runs 15 residues. V shed 4 bases and J 6 bases; nucleotides not matched to a gene: 4. The germline gives CDR1 MNHEY, CDR2 SVGEGT.

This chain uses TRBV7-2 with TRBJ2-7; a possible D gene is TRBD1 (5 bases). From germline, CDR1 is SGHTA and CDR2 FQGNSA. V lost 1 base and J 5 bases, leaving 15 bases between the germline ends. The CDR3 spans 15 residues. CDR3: CASSLGRNRRNEQYF. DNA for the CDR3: TGTGCCAGCAGCTTAGGGCGTAACAGGCGGAACGAGCAGTACTTC.

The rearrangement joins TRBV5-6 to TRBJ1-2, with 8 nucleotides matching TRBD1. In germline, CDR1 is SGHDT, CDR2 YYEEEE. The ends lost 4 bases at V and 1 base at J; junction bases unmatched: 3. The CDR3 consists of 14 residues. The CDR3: CASSRRGRNYGYTF. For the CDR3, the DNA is TGTGCCAGCAGCCGCAGGGGGCGTAACTATGGCTACACCTTC.

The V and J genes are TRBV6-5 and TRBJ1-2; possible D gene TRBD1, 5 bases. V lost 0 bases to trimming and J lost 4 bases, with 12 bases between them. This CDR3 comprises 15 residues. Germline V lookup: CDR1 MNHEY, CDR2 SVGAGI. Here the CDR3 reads CASSYSVGGGYGYTF. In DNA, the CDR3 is TGTGCCAGCAGTTACTCGGTGGGGGGTGGCTATGGCTACACCTTC.

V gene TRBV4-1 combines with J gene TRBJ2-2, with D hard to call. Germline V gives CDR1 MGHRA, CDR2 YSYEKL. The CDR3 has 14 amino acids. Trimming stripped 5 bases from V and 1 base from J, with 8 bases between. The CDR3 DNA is TGCGCCAGCAGCGTCAGGCAGAACACCGGGGAGCTGTTTTTT. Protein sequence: CASSVRQNTGELFF.

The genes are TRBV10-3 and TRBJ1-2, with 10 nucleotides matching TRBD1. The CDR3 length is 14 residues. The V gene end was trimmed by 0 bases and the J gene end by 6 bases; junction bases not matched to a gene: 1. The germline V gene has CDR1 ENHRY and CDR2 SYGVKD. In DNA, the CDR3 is TGTGCCATCAGTGAGTCTGGGACAGGGGATGGCTACACCTTC. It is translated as CAISESGTGDGYTF.

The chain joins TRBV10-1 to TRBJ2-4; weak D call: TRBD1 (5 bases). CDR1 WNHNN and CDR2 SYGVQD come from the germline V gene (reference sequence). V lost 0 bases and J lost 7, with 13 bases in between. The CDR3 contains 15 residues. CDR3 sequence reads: CASSESSGKGNIQYF. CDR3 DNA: TGCGCCAGCAGTGAGTCCTCAGGGAAGGGGAACATTCAGTACTTC.

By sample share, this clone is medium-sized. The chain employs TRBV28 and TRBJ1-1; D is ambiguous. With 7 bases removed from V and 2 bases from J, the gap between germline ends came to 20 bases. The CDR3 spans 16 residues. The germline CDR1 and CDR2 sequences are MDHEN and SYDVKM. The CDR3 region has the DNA TGTGCCAGCACCCTATACTCGGGAACAGTCAACACTGAAGCTTTCTTT. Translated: CASTLYSGTVNTEAFF. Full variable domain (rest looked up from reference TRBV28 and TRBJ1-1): DVKVTQSSRYLVKRTGEKVFLECVQDMDHENMFWYRQDPGLGLRLIYFSYDVKMKEKGDIPEGYSVSREKKERFSLILESASTNQTSMYLCASTLYSGTVNTEAFFGQGTRLTVV.

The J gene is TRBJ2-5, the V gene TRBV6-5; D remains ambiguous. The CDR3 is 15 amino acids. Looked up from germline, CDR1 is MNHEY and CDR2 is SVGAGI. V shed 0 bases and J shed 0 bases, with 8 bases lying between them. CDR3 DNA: TGTGCCAGCAGTTACTCGATGGCAAACCAAGAGACCCAGTACTTC. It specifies CASSYSMANQETQYF.

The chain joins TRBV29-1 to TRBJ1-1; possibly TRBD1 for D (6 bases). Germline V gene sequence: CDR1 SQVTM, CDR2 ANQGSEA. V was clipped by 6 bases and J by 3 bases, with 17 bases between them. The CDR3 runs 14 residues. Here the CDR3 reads CSVDLRTEYTEAFF. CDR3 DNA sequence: TGCAGCGTCGATCTCCGGACAGAATACACTGAAGCTTTCTTT.

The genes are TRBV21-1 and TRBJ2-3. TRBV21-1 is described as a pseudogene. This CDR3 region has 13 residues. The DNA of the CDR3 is TGTGCCAGACCCGGATACTCTGCAGATACGCAGTATTTT. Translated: CARPGYSADTQYF.

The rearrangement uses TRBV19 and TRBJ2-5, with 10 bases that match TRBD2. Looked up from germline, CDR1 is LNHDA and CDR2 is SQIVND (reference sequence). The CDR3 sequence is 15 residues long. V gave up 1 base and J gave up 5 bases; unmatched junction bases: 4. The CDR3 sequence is CASSIGGTSAETQYF. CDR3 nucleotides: TGTGCCAGTAGTATAGGAGGGACTAGCGCGGAGACCCAGTACTTC. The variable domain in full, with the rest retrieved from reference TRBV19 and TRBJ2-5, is DGGITQSPKYLFRKEGQNVTLSCEQNLNHDAMYWYRQDPGQGLRLIYYSQIVNDFQKGDIAEGYSVSREKKESFPLTVTSAQKNPTAFYLCASSIGGTSAETQYFGPGTRLLVL.

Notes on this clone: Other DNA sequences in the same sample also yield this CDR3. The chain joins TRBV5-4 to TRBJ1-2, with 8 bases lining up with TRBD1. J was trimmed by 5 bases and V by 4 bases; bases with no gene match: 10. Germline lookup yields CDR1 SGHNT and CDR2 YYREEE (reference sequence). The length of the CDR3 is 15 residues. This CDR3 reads CASSPRQGLGYGYTF. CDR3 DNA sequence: TGTGCCAGCAGCCCCAGACAGGGGCTGGGGTATGGCTACACCTTC.

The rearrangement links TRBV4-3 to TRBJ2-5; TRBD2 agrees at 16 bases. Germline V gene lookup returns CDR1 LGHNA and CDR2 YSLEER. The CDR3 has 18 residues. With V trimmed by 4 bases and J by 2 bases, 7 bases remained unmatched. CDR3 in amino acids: CASSPWGLAGGPQETQYF. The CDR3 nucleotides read TGCGCCAGCAGCCCATGGGGACTAGCGGGGGGGCCTCAAGAGACCCAGTACTTC.

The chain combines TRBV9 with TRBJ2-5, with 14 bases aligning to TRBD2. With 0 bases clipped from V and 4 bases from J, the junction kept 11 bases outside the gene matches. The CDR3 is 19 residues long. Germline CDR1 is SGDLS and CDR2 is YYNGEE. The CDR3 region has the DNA TGTGCCAGCAGCGTAGGCCTGGCGGGACTAGCGGGAGTAGGAGAGACCCAGTACTTC. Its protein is CASSVGLAGLAGVGETQYF.

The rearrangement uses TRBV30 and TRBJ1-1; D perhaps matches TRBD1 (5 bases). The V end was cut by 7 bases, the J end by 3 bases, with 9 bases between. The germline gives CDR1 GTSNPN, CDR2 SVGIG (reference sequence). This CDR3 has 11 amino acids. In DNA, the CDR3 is TGTGCCTATATGGGGGACACTGAAGCTTTCTTT. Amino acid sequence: CAYMGDTEAFF.

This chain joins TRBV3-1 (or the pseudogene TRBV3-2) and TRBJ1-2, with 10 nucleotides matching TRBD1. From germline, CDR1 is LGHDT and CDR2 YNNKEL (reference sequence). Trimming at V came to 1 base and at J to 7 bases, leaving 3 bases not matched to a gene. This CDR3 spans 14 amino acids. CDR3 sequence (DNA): TGTGCCAGCAGCCAAGGGGACAGGGGAGGTGGCTACACCTTC. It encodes CASSQGDRGGGYTF.

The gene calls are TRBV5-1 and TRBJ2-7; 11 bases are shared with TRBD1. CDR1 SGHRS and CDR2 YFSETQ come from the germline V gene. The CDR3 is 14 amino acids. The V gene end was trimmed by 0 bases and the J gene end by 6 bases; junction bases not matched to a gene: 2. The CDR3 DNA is TGCGCCAGCAGCTTGGAGGGACAGGGGGTCGAGCAGTACTTC. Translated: CASSLEGQGVEQYF.

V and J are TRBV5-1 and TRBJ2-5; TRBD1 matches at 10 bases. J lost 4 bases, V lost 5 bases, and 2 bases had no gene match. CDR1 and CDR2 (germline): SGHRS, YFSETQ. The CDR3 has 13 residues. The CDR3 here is CASRTGGTETQYF. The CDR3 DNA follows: TGCGCCAGCAGGACAGGGGGCACAGAGACCCAGTACTTC.

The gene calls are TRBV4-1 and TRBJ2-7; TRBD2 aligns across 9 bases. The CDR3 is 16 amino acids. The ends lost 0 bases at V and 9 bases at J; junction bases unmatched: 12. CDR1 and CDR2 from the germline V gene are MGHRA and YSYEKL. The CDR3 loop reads CASSQDSGGALRWQYF. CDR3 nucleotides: TGCGCCAGCAGCCAAGATAGCGGGGGAGCTCTACGATGGCAGTACTTC.

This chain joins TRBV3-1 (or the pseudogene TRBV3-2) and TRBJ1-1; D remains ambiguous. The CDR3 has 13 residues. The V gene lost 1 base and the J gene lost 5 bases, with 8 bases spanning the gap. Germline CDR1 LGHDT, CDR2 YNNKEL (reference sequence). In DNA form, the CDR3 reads TGTGCCAGCAGCCAAGGGCGGAGGACTGAAGCTTTCTTT. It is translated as CASSQGRRTEAFF.